This record concerns one TCR beta chain sequence. The method was immunoSEQ multiplex PCR; TCRdb's version includes in-frame clones alone and lacks a portion of them. The repertoire holds about 2.4 million clones, with 90% to 95% as singletons. Germline lookup yields CDR1 SGHVS and CDR2 FNYEAQ. The CDR3 consists of 12 residues. Trimming took off 1 base at V and 7 bases at J, with 8 bases between the two ends. The sample is drawn from a study of shared clonotypes between healthy human individuals. Sequencing was carried out using naive CD4+ T cells from PBMCs. As to subset: CD45RA+ positively selected. This TCR was sampled from a man aged 18 to 30 in good health. Some clones in this sample may be carry-over from other donors' samples. The rearrangement joins TRBV7-6 to TRBJ2-7; the D is unclear. The CDR3 nucleotides are TGTGCCAGCAGCTTAGTCCAAGGGGAGCAGTACTTC. Translation: CASSLVQGEQYF.